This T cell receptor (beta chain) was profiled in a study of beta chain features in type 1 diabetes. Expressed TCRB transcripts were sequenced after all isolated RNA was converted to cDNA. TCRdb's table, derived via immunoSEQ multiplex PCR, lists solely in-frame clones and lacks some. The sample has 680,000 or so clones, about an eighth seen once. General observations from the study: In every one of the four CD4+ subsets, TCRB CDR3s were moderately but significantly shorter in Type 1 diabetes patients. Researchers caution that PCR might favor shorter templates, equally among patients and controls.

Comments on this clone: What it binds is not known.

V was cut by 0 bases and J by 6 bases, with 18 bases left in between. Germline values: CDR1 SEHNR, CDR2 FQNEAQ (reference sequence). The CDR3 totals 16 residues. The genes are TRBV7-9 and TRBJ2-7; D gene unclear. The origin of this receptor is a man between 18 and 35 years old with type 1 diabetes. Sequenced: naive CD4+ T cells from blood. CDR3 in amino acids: CASSLANGWAAGEQYF. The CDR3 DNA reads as TGTGCCAGCAGCTTAGCGAATGGTTGGGCTGCTGGCGAGCAGTACTTC.